These 9 T cell receptor beta chains came from one sample sequenced in a study of shared clonotypes between healthy human individuals. Sequencing used immunoSEQ multiplex PCR; TCRdb keeps in-frame clones, though not all of them. This sample yields 400,000 to 600,000 clones, of which roughly 79% are seen a single time; roughly an eighth belongs to the top ten. The sample was PBMCs. All receptors derive from a middle-aged woman in good health. Some clones in this sample may be carry-over from other donors' samples.

The chain couples TRBV1 to TRBJ1-3; TRBD1 reflects the table's D call only, with no check against the DNA. TRBV1 is shown as a pseudogene. The CDR3 has 16 residues. The CDR3, as DNA: TGCACCAGCAGCCAAGCGGACAGGAGCTCTGGAAACACCATATATTTT. It specifies CTSSQADRSSGNTIYF.

The CDR3 DNA follows: TGTGCCAGCAGCTTACTGTCTAGCAATTACGGGGAGCTGTTTTTT. Its translation: CASSLLSSNYGELFF. This chain uses TRBV7-3 with TRBJ2-2, with D perhaps matching TRBD2 (5 bases). The V gene lost 2 bases and the J gene lost 7 bases, with 14 bases spanning the gap. This CDR3 is built from 15 residues. The V gene's germline CDR1 is SGHTA and CDR2 FQGTGA. Supplemented by reference TRBV7-3 and TRBJ2-2, the full variable domain reads GAGVSQTPSNKVTEKGKYVELRCDPISGHTALYWYRQSLGQGPEFLIYFQGTGAADDSGLPNDRFFAVRPEGSVSTLKIQRTERGDSAVYLCASSLLSSNYGELFFGEGSRLTVL.

The chain has TRBV11-2 and TRBJ2-7, with 9 nucleotides matching TRBD2. CDR1 and CDR2 from the germline V gene are SGHAT and FQNNGV. Trimming took 5 bases from V and 6 from J; bases not matched to a gene: 17. The CDR3 length is 17 residues. This CDR3 reads CASSPTGGGLAGTEQYF. CDR3 bases: TGTGCCAGCAGCCCTACCGGGGGGGGACTAGCCGGTACCGAGCAGTACTTC.

J is TRBJ2-2 and V is TRBV6-5; D is unclear. CDR1 and CDR2 (germline): MNHEY, SVGAGI. V was trimmed by 8 bases and J by 0 bases, leaving 10 bases between them. The CDR3 loop spans 14 amino acids. The CDR3 region is CASEDVTNTGELFF. CDR3 bases: TGTGCCAGCGAGGATGTAACGAACACCGGGGAGCTGTTTTTT.

The J gene is TRBJ2-1, the V gene TRBV7-3; no reliable D call. V was trimmed by 0 bases and J by 8 bases, leaving 11 bases between them. Germline loops: CDR1 SGHTA, CDR2 FQGTGA. CDR3 length equals 14 residues. The CDR3: CASSLTALGHEQFF. CDR3 sequence (DNA): TGTGCCAGCAGCTTAACAGCGCTGGGTCATGAGCAGTTCTTC.

The chain uses TRBV19 and TRBJ2-1, with 8 bases that match TRBD1. V trimming: 5 bases; J trimming: 4 bases; junction bases outside the gene matches: 7. The CDR3 has 15 residues. CDR1 is LNHDA and CDR2 is SQIVND in the germline V gene (reference sequence). Written as DNA, the CDR3 is TGTGCCAGTAGTCCAACAGGGGGGAATTACAATGAGCAGTTCTTC. It translates to CASSPTGGNYNEQFF. The whole variable domain, filled in from reference TRBV19 and TRBJ2-1, reads DGGITQSPKYLFRKEGQNVTLSCEQNLNHDAMYWYRQDPGQGLRLIYYSQIVNDFQKGDIAEGYSVSREKKESFPLTVTSAQKNPTAFYLCASSPTGGNYNEQFFGPGTRLTVL.

The chain carries TRBV28 and TRBJ2-7; D is unclear. The CDR3 is 16 residues long. Trimming shortened V by 2 bases and J by 3 bases, and 17 bases separated the two germline ends. Germline V gene lookup returns CDR1 MDHEN and CDR2 SYDVKM. CDR3 loop: CASSLGFLNPSYEQYF. CDR3 in DNA: TGTGCCAGCAGTTTAGGGTTTCTGAACCCGAGCTACGAGCAGTACTTC.

This clone was counted a single time. The CDR3 here is CASSIWAGANSYEQYF. For the CDR3, the DNA is TGTGCCAGTAGTATTTGGGCAGGGGCAAACAGCTACGAGCAGTACTTC. This rearrangement joins TRBV19 to TRBJ2-7; perhaps TRBD1 as D (6 bases). CDR1 and CDR2 from the germline V gene are LNHDA and SQIVND (reference sequence). This CDR3 spans 16 amino acids. V was clipped by 3 bases and J by 3 bases, with 18 bases between them.

This clone was seen only once. The chain recombines TRBV19 with TRBJ2-1; 8 bases fit TRBD2. The junction had 3 bases not matched to a gene; V was cut back by 1 base and J by 4 bases. Germline V lookup: CDR1 LNHDA, CDR2 SQIVND (reference sequence). CDR3 length equals 15 residues. CDR3 coding DNA: TGTGCCAGTAGTATAGCAAAGCGGGGGTACAATGAGCAGTTCTTC. This sequence encodes CASSIAKRGYNEQFF. The full variable domain, completed using reference TRBV19 and TRBJ2-1, is DGGITQSPKYLFRKEGQNVTLSCEQNLNHDAMYWYRQDPGQGLRLIYYSQIVNDFQKGDIAEGYSVSREKKESFPLTVTSAQKNPTAFYLCASSIAKRGYNEQFFGPGTRLTVL.